Following are 32 T cell receptor beta chains from one sample sequenced in a study of Ad26.COV2.S vaccination and SARS-CoV-2 variants. Treatment: 15 to 20 received Ad26.COV2.S at low or high dose, single or two shots; about 5 received placebo; per-sample allocation not given. On day 63 after the first injection, vaccine and placebo recipients gave samples. Sequenced by immunoSEQ multiplex PCR; TCRdb stores in-frame clones only, minus some. The sample has about half a million clones, roughly nine tenths seen once; the top ten hold more than 1.5%. Sequencing used peripheral blood, obtained in a trial of Ad26.COV2.S vaccine versus placebo. The source is a person aged 18-65 years who received the Ad26.COV2.S COVID-19 vaccine or a placebo.

The gene calls are TRBV19 and TRBJ1-1; 7 bases are a match to TRBD1. The CDR3 has 12 residues. The V segment lost 8 bases and the J segment 1 base; nucleotides outside the gene matches: 1. The germline CDR1 and CDR2 sequences are LNHDA and SQIVND (reference sequence). The CDR3 loop is CASGTANTEAFF. The CDR3 DNA reads TGTGCCAGTGGGACAGCGAACACTGAAGCTTTCTTT.

This clone occurred once. V and J are TRBV25-1 and TRBJ2-5, with a possible D match to TRBD2 (7 bases). V lost 3 bases to trimming and J lost 5 bases, with 16 bases between them. Germline assignment: CDR1 MGHDK and CDR2 SYGVNS. This CDR3 is built from 15 residues. The CDR3 region is CASSDRGGDWETQYF. CDR3 nucleotides: TGTGCCAGCAGTGATAGGGGGGGGGACTGGGAGACCCAGTACTTC.

J is TRBJ1-2 and V is TRBV6-5; TRBD1 is a possible D gene (6 bases). V lost 2 bases and J 7 bases, leaving 17 bases between the germline ends. The CDR3 consists of 15 residues. CDR1 MNHEY and CDR2 SVGAGI come from the germline V gene. The CDR3 is CASSYIVRGGSGYTF. Written as DNA, the CDR3 is TGTGCCAGCAGTTACATCGTCAGGGGAGGCTCTGGCTACACCTTC.

J is TRBJ1-2 and V is TRBV30; D call uncertain. The CDR3 loop spans 13 amino acids. Per germline, CDR1 GTSNPN and CDR2 SVGIG (reference sequence). V was shortened by 0 bases and J by 0 bases, with 5 bases between the two germline ends. The CDR3 loop reads CAWSVQTNYGYTF. Here the CDR3 DNA reads TGTGCCTGGAGTGTACAGACTAACTATGGCTACACCTTC.

This sequence joins TRBV18 and TRBJ1-2; the D gene is possibly TRBD1 (5 bases). Germline CDR1 reads KGHSH; CDR2 reads LQKENI. This CDR3 has 17 amino acids. Trimming pared 3 bases from V and 2 bases from J, leaving 19 bases between. The DNA of the CDR3 is TGTGCCAGCTCACCCTACGGCGGGGGGGGAAGGAACTATGGCTACACCTTC. It is translated as CASSPYGGGGRNYGYTF.

The genes are TRBV11-2 and TRBJ2-2, with a tentative D call TRBD1 (5 bases). Per the germline V gene, CDR1 is SGHAT and CDR2 is FQNNGV. The CDR3 is 16 residues long. Trimming took 3 bases from V and 3 from J, leaving 14 bases between them. CDR3 amino acids: CASSLMAGWDTGELFF. CDR3 nucleotides: TGTGCCAGCAGCTTGATGGCAGGGTGGGACACCGGGGAGCTGTTTTTT.

V usage is TRBV7-9 and J usage is TRBJ2-7; 10 bases align to TRBD1. This CDR3 has 16 amino acids. Germline V gene lookup returns CDR1 SEHNR and CDR2 FQNEAQ (reference sequence). The trim removed 3 bases at V and 2 bases at J, leaving 7 bases unmatched. The CDR3 here is CASSFSTGGLAYEQYF. CDR3 coding DNA: TGTGCCAGCAGCTTCTCGACAGGGGGCTTGGCCTACGAGCAGTACTTC.

This clone was counted a few times. V is TRBV6-5 and J is TRBJ2-6, with D unresolved. Germline CDR1 is MNHEY and CDR2 is SVGAGI. This CDR3 comprises 12 residues. The V gene lost 7 bases and the J gene lost 3 bases, with 4 bases spanning the gap. CDR3 nucleotide sequence: TGTGCCAGCATTTATGGGGCCAACGTCCTGACTTTC. Its protein is CASIYGANVLTF.

The chain carries TRBV3-1 (or the pseudogene TRBV3-2) and TRBJ2-3; D not resolved. In germline, CDR1 is LGHDT, CDR2 YNNKEL (reference sequence). CDR3 length: 12 residues. Trimming took off 1 base at V and 8 bases at J, with 7 bases between the two ends. CDR3 nucleotide sequence: TGTGCCAGCAGCCAAGGTGTAGGTACGCAGTATTTT. Amino acid sequence: CASSQGVGTQYF.

The chain recombines TRBV27 with TRBJ2-7; unclear D gene. In germline, CDR1 is MNHEY, CDR2 SMNVEV (reference sequence). The CDR3 is 18 residues long. Between the trimmed V and J ends, which lost 3 bases and 2 bases, there was a span of 23 bases. The CDR3: CASSFKLGYESPAYEQYF. The CDR3, as DNA: TGTGCCAGCAGTTTCAAGCTGGGATACGAATCGCCTGCCTACGAGCAGTACTTC.

The chain links TRBV18 to TRBJ2-7; D is uncertain. Trimming took 2 bases from V and 0 from J, leaving 11 bases between them. Germline CDR1 and CDR2: KGHSH and LQKENI. This CDR3 is built from 15 residues. CDR3: CASSPSPPDSYEQYF. DNA of the CDR3: TGTGCCAGCTCACCATCCCCCCCCGACTCCTACGAGCAGTACTTC. Supplemented by reference TRBV18 and TRBJ2-7, the full variable domain reads NAGVMQNPRHLVRRRGQEARLRCSPMKGHSHVYWYRQLPEEGLKFMVYLQKENIIDESGMPKERFSAEFPKEGPSILRIQQVVRGDSAAYFCASSPSPPDSYEQYFGPGTRLTVT.

The V gene is TRBV5-5, the J gene TRBJ2-7; 8 bases align to TRBD1. V was clipped by 4 bases and J by 2 bases; unmatched bases: 5. This CDR3 region has 14 residues. Germline CDR1 and CDR2: SGHKS and YYEKEE (reference sequence). The CDR3 region has the DNA TGTGCCAGCAGCAGGGGACAGGAAGCCTACGAGCAGTACTTC. Translation: CASSRGQEAYEQYF. Supplemented by reference TRBV5-5 and TRBJ2-7, the full variable domain reads DAGVTQSPTHLIKTRGQQVTLRCSPISGHKSVSWYQQVLGQGPQFIFQYYEKEERGRGNFPDRFSARQFPNYSSELNVNALLLGDSALYLCASSRGQEAYEQYFGPGTRLTVT.

This clone was seen only once. The chain couples TRBV7-2 to TRBJ2-7, with D possibly being TRBD1 or TRBD2 (5 bases each). Germline loops: CDR1 SGHTA, CDR2 FQGNSA. V was clipped by 3 bases and J by 2 bases, with 17 bases between them. The CDR3 has 16 residues. CDR3 amino acids: CASSLSWGGPPYEQYF. The CDR3 nucleotides read TGTGCCAGCAGCTTGAGTTGGGGCGGGCCGCCCTACGAGCAGTACTTC.

A word on this clone: The junction and the germline gene differ at one end; a read error may be behind it. The chain uses TRBV19 and TRBJ1-1; D not resolved. The CDR3 is made up of 17 amino acids. Germline V gene lookup returns CDR1 LNHDA and CDR2 SQIVND (reference sequence). The CDR3 DNA is TGTGCCAGTAGTATAGGGGGTCCCCCCGTAGTGAATACTGAAGCTTTCTTT. Its translation is CASSIGGPPVVNTEAFF.

The CDR3 DNA sequence: TGTGCCAGCACCGCTAGCGGGAAGGACGAGCAGTACTTC. Translating it yields CASTASGKDEQYF. The J gene is TRBJ2-7, the V gene TRBV6-5; 9 nucleotides line up with TRBD2. The V gene end was trimmed by 7 bases and the J gene end by 5 bases; junction bases not matched to a gene: 6. This CDR3 spans 13 amino acids. The germline V gene has CDR1 MNHEY and CDR2 SVGAGI.

The chain combines TRBV4-3 with TRBJ1-5, with unresolved D. The germline V gene encodes CDR1 LGHNA and CDR2 YSLEER. V lost 0 bases to trimming and J lost 3 bases, with 3 bases between them. This CDR3 is 13 amino acids long. As DNA, the CDR3 is TGCGCCAGCAGCCAAGAGAACAATCAGCCCCAGCATTTT. This gives the protein CASSQENNQPQHF.

The V gene is TRBV11-3, the J gene TRBJ1-1, with 8 bases aligning to TRBD1. The V segment lost 5 bases and the J segment 5 bases; nucleotides outside the gene matches: 7. Germline V gene data show CDR1 as SGHNT and CDR2 as YENEEA. This CDR3 has 14 residues. In DNA, the CDR3 is TGTGCCAGCAGCCCGCGGGACAGGCGGACTGAAGCTTTCTTT. This gives the protein CASSPRDRRTEAFF.

Worth noting for this clone: In the same sample, other DNA sequences code for this CDR3. The chain couples TRBV4-1 to TRBJ1-1; a weak D match, TRBD1 (5 bases). This CDR3 is 15 amino acids long. Trimming pared 3 bases from V and 1 base from J, leaving 12 bases between. Germline CDR1 is MGHRA and CDR2 is YSYEKL. The CDR3 region has the DNA TGCGCCAGCAGCCAGACCGGGACGGCGAACACTGAAGCTTTCTTT. Amino acids: CASSQTGTANTEAFF.

The V call is TRBV21-1, the J call TRBJ2-5; the D call of TRBD2 is as the table states it, not checked on the DNA. TRBV21-1 constitutes a pseudogene. The CDR3 is made up of 17 amino acids. Here the CDR3 reads CASSKRLAGTLQETQYF. The CDR3 DNA sequence: TGTGCCAGCAGCAAGAGACTAGCGGGGACGCTACAAGAGACCCAGTACTTC.

The table lists this clone with a count of one. This sequence joins TRBV28 and TRBJ1-1; a weak D match, TRBD1 (6 bases). The germline V gene has CDR1 MDHEN and CDR2 SYDVKM. The V end lost 6 bases, the J end lost 8 bases, and 13 bases lay between the germline ends. This CDR3 is 12 amino acids long. As DNA, the CDR3 is TGTGCCAGCAGGTCCGGGACACACGAAGCTTTCTTT. Translating gives CASRSGTHEAFF.

The CDR3 DNA reads as TGTGCCAGCAGTTTATTTTCTATAGGAGCGGGAGTCGGAGACACCGGGGAGCTGTTTTTT. Protein product: CASSLFSIGAGVGDTGELFF. This chain links TRBV28 with TRBJ2-2; 8 nucleotides line up with TRBD2. Germline V gene lookup returns CDR1 MDHEN and CDR2 SYDVKM. The length of the CDR3 is 20 residues. J was trimmed by 3 bases and V by 1 base; bases with no gene match: 16.

The rearrangement joins TRBV9 to TRBJ2-5; 7 bases line up with TRBD2. Per germline, CDR1 SGDLS and CDR2 YYNGEE. V gave up 4 bases and J gave up 4 bases; unmatched junction bases: 13. The CDR3 sequence is 16 residues long. This chain's CDR3 is CASSRGLADSIETQYF. CDR3 nucleotides: TGTGCCAGCAGCCGGGGTCTAGCGGACTCCATAGAGACCCAGTACTTC. The full variable domain, completed using reference TRBV9 and TRBJ2-5, is DSGVTQTPKHLITATGQRVTLRCSPRSGDLSVYWYQQSLDQGLQFLIQYYNGEERAKGNILERFSAQQFPDLHSELNLSSLELGDSALYFCASSRGLADSIETQYFGPGTRLLVL.

This chain connects TRBV7-2 to TRBJ1-1; D is unresolved. The CDR3 runs 12 residues. The germline V and J ends were trimmed by 5 bases and 11 bases, with 15 bases remaining between them. Germline V gene data show CDR1 as SGHTA and CDR2 as FQGNSA. The CDR3 reads CASSLMSSGAFF. The CDR3 DNA sequence: TGTGCCAGCAGCCTAATGTCATCCGGGGCTTTCTTT.

The chain has TRBV28 and TRBJ1-1; no clear D gene. Germline V gene sequence: CDR1 MDHEN, CDR2 SYDVKM. The CDR3 sequence is 15 residues long. V was clipped by 7 bases and J by 4 bases, with 19 bases between them. The CDR3 reads CASTVMRGFGTEAFF. The CDR3 DNA reads as TGTGCCAGCACCGTTATGCGGGGATTTGGCACTGAAGCTTTCTTT.

The rearrangement uses TRBV10-2 and TRBJ2-7; 7 bases align to TRBD1. The V and J ends lost 4 bases and 4 bases, in that order; junction bases with no gene match: 7. The germline gives CDR1 WSHSY, CDR2 SAAADI. The CDR3 spans 14 residues. DNA for the CDR3: TGCGCCAGCAGTGTGACAGGGAGACGATACGAGCAGTACTTC. Translation: CASSVTGRRYEQYF.

J is TRBJ1-2 and V is TRBV5-4, with no clear D. Trimming removed 4 bases at V and 6 bases at J, with 10 bases between. Germline V gene lookup returns CDR1 SGHNT and CDR2 YYREEE (reference sequence). The CDR3 runs 12 residues. The CDR3: CASSPPGHGYTF. In DNA form, the CDR3 reads TGTGCCAGCAGCCCCCCCGGCCATGGCTACACCTTC.

As for this clone: The same CDR3 arises from other DNA sequences in this sample as well. The CDR3 sequence is CASSLDRPDTQYF. The DNA of the CDR3 is TGTGCCAGCAGCTTAGACCGTCCAGATACGCAGTATTTT. The chain carries TRBV7-6 and TRBJ2-3; D is uncertain. The CDR3 covers 13 residues. Germline-derived CDR1 and CDR2 are SGHVS and FNYEAQ. V lost 1 base, J lost 4 bases, and 6 bases lay in between.

The chain carries TRBV11-2 and TRBJ2-3, with D unresolved. This CDR3 is built from 14 residues. V lost 1 base and J lost 0, with 5 bases in between. Germline lookup yields CDR1 SGHAT and CDR2 FQNNGV. The CDR3 spells CASSLGDSTDTQYF. As DNA, the CDR3 is TGTGCCAGCAGCTTAGGCGATAGCACAGATACGCAGTATTTT.

This clone showed up just once. The chain recombines TRBV30 with TRBJ1-1; 8 bases agree with TRBD1. Per the germline V gene, CDR1 is GTSNPN and CDR2 is SVGIG (reference sequence). The CDR3 totals 16 residues. After removal of 3 bases from V and 1 base from J, the junction contained 10 bases not matched to a gene. The CDR3 spells CAWSLPGGRTNTEAFF. The CDR3 nucleotides are TGTGCCTGGAGCCTCCCAGGGGGCAGGACGAACACTGAAGCTTTCTTT. Based on the CDR3 plus reference TRBV30 and TRBJ1-1, the full variable domain is SQTIHQWPATLVQPVGSPLSLECTVEGTSNPNLYWYRQAAGRGLQLLFYSVGIGQISSEVPQNLSASRPQDRQFILSSKKLLLSDSGFYLCAWSLPGGRTNTEAFFGQGTRLTVV.

The chain carries TRBV18 and TRBJ2-5; D is unclear. The CDR3 runs 14 residues. V lost 3 bases and J 1 base, leaving 9 bases between the germline ends. Per germline, CDR1 KGHSH and CDR2 LQKENI. CDR3 sequence: CASSPRRVQETQYF. The CDR3 region has the DNA TGTGCCAGCTCACCCAGACGGGTCCAAGAGACCCAGTACTTC.

The chain joins TRBV6-6 to TRBJ1-1; D perhaps matches TRBD1 (6 bases). The length of the CDR3 is 13 residues. Germline V gene sequence: CDR1 MNHNY, CDR2 SVGAGI (reference sequence). The ends were cut back, 7 bases at V and 4 bases at J, with 13 bases in the middle. The CDR3 sequence is CASKARDITEAFF. The DNA for the CDR3 is TGTGCCAGCAAGGCCCGGGACATCACTGAAGCTTTCTTT.

The chain employs TRBV25-1 and TRBJ2-7; TRBD1 matches at 9 bases. V shed 6 bases and J 1 base; nucleotides not matched to a gene: 7. The CDR3 spans 15 residues. Germline lookup yields CDR1 MGHDK and CDR2 SYGVNS. DNA of the CDR3: TGTGCCAGCAGCGCTAGGGACAGGGAATCCTACGAGCAGTACTTC. Amino acid sequence: CASSARDRESYEQYF.